This TCR beta chain was observed in a study of cytomegalovirus exposure and HLA in healthy donors. Across the whole study: There were 90 million to 140 million unique TCR beta sequences, drawn from roughly 200 million T cells, in an earlier analysis. Overall study findings and caveats: A later analysis found most CMV-associated TCR beta chains apparently HLA-restricted. The study labeled 164 TCR beta chains cytomegalovirus-associated. While the bulk of TCR sequences proved rare, some public TCRs turned up in many donors.

The ends lost 6 bases at V and 0 bases at J; junction bases unmatched: 10. This CDR3 contains 16 residues. Germline CDR1 ENHRY, CDR2 SYGVKD. PCR involved 60 Vbeta and 13 Jbeta primers. Method: immunoSEQ multiplex PCR; TCRdb's copy keeps in-frame clones and lacks some. The data show some 200,000 clones, 83% seen once. For this clone: As yet, its antigen is unknown.

The clonotype originates from a girl aged 5 to 17 in good health and CMV-seronegative. The specimen sequenced was PBMCs. V usage is TRBV10-3 and J usage is TRBJ1-1; 7 bases are a match to TRBD1. The CDR3 reads CAIRPTGVPMNTEAFF. The CDR3 nucleotides are TGTGCCATCAGACCTACAGGGGTCCCCATGAACACTGAAGCTTTCTTT.